This T cell receptor (beta chain) is from a study of blood T cell repertoires in COVID-19. About the study: Donors in the United States, Italy and Spain gave samples during acute or convalescent COVID-19. T cells, B-cell-depleted T cells, or PBMCs provided the cDNA or gDNA that served as material.

While infection was still active, Seattle patients were enrolled and then followed longitudinally. In the original processing: Nucleated cell number was recorded as an estimate derived from reference gene primer amplification. TCRdb's copy holds only in-frame clones and misses some; the assay was immunoSEQ multiplex PCR. Clonal size and the V and J genes are those of that table, whereas D and trimming came from the DNA. The sample shows around 360,000 clones, more than 70% of them seen only once. Specimen: peripheral blood. The sequence was obtained from a woman aged 25-40 years with COVID-19, enrolled during active disease.

CDR3 sequence (DNA): TGTGCCAGCAGCTTGGCTAGCGGCGACAATGAGCAGTTCTTC. It translates to CASSLASGDNEQFF. The chain has TRBV5-4 and TRBJ2-1; 7 bases are a match to TRBD2. Unmatched junction bases numbered 2, after V lost 0 bases and J lost 5 bases. Looked up from germline, CDR1 is SGHNT and CDR2 is YYREEE (reference sequence). The CDR3 extends over 14 amino acids.